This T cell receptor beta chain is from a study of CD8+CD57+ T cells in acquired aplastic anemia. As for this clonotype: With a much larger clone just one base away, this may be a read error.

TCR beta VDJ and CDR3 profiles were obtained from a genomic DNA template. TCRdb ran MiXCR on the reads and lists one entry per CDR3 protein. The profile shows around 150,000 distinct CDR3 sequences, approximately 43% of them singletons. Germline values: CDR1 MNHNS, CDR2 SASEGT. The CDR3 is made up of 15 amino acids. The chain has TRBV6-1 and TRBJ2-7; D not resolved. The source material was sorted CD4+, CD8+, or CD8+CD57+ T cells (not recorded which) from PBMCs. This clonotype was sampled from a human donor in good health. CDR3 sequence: CASSELTRPSYERYF. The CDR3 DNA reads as TGTGCCAGCAGTGAACTGACCCGGCCATCCTACGAGCGGTACTTC.